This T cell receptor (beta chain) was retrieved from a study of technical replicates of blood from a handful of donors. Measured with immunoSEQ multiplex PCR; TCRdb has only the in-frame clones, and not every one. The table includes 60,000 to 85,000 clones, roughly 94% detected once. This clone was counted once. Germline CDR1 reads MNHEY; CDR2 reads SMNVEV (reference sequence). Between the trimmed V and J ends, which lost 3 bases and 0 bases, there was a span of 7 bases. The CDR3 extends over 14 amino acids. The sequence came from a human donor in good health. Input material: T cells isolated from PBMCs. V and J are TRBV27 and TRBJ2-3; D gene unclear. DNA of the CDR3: TGTGCCAGCAGTTTCGCTACTAGCACAGATACGCAGTATTTT. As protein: CASSFATSTDTQYF.